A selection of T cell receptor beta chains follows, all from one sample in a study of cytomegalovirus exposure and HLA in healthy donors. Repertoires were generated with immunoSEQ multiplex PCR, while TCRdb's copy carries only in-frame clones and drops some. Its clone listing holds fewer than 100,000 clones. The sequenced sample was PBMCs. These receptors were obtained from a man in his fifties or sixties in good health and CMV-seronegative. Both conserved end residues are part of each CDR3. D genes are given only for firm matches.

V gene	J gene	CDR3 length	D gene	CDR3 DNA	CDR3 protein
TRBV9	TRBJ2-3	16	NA	TGTGCCAGCAGCGTAAGTCCTGACACTAGCACAGATACGCAGTATTTT	CASSVSPDTSTDTQYF
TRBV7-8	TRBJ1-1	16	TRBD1	TGTGCCAGCAGCTTACGGGCCGACAGGGCGGGCACTGAAGCTTTCTTT	CASSLRADRAGTEAFF
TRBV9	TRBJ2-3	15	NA	TGTGCCAGCAGCGTAGCTCAGCGAAGCACAGATACGCAGTATTTT	CASSVAQRSTDTQYF
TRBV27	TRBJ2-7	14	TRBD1	TGTGCCAGCAGTCCCCTAGGACAGGGTTACGAGCAGTACTTC	CASSPLGQGYEQYF
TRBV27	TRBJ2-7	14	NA	TGTGCCAGCAAGTCCCCGGGACTCCCCATTAGGCAGTACTTC	CASKSPGLPIRQYF
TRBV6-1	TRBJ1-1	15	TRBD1	TGTGCCGGGTCACAGCAGACAGGGGGCGGCACTGAAGCTTTCTTT	CAGSQQTGGGTEAFF
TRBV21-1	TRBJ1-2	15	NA	TGTGCCAGCAGCGGTCCAGGACAGTGTTACTATGGCTACACCTTC	CASSGPGQCYYGYTF
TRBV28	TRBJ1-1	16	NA	TGTGCCAGCAGTTCTGGGGGAGGGGATAGGAACACTGAAGCTTTCTTT	CASSSGGGDRNTEAFF
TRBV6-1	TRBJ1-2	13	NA	TGTGCCAGCAGCGTACAGGGCTACTATGGCTACACCTTC	CASSVQGYYGYTF
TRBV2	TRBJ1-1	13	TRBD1	TGTGCCAGCACGACAGGGTTTAACACTGAAGCTTTCTTT	CASTTGFNTEAFF
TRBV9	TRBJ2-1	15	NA	TGTGCCAGCAGCGTAGTGGGGGGGCTCCAAGTAGAGCAGTTCTTC	CASSVVGGLQVEQFF
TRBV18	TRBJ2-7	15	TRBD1	TGTGCCAGCTCACCGCCGGGACAGATCGACTACGAGCAGTACTTC	CASSPPGQIDYEQYF
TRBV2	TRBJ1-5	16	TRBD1	TGTGCCAGCAGGCTGGGACAGGCAAATCCCTATCAGCCCCAGCATTTT	CASRLGQANPYQPQHF
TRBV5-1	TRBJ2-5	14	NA	TGCGCCAGCAGCAGACAGGCCACCCAAGAGACCCAGTACTTC	CASSRQATQETQYF
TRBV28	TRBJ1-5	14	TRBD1	TGTGCCAGCAGTAGGGGACAGGGTTTACAGCCCCAGCATTTT	CASSRGQGLQPQHF
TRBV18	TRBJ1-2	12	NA	TGTGCCAGCTCTCAACAGTATTATGGCTACACCTTC	CASSQQYYGYTF
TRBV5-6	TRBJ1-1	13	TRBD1	TGTGCCAGCAGAGCGACAGGGGGCACTGAAGCTTTCTTT	CASRATGGTEAFF
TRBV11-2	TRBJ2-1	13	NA	TGTGCCAGCAGCTTTTCCGGGTTGAATGAGCAGTTCTTC	CASSFSGLNEQFF
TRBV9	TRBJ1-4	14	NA	TGTGCCAGCGAACCGGGGGTAGCTAATGAAAAACTGTTTTTT	CASEPGVANEKLFF
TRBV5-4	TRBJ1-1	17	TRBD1	TGTGCCAGCAGCTTGAATCAGGGGGCCAATACGGGCACTGAAGCTTTCTTT	CASSLNQGANTGTEAFF
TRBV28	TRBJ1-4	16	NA	TGTGCCAGCAGTTTATACCAGGGAACCTCTAATGAAAAACTGTTTTTT	CASSLYQGTSNEKLFF
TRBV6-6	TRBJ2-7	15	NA	TGTGCCAGCAGTTACCCCTTACAGGGTTCCTACGAGCAGTACTTC	CASSYPLQGSYEQYF
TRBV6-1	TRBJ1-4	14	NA	TGTGCCAGCAGTGGCGGGGGCCATAATGAAAAACTGTTTTTT	CASSGGGHNEKLFF
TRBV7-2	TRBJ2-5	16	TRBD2	TGTGCCAGCAGCTCTAGCGGGGGGGCGATTCCCAAGACCCAGTACTTC	CASSSSGGAIPKTQYF
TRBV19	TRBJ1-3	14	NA	TGTGCCAGTAGTATATCCCACTCTGGAAACACCATATATTTT	CASSISHSGNTIYF
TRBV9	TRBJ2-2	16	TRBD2	TGTGCCAGCAGCGTAGGCGGGAGTGGGTACACCGGGGAGCTGTTTTTT	CASSVGGSGYTGELFF
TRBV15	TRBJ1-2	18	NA	TGTGCCACCAGCAGAGGAAGTGGAGTCAGGGGAGCTAACTATGGCTACACCTTC	CATSRGSGVRGANYGYTF
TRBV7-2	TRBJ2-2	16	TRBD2	TGTGCCAGCAGCCTACGACTAGCGGGGGGAACCGGGGAGCTGTTTTTT	CASSLRLAGGTGELFF
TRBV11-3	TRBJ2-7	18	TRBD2	TGTGCCAGCAGCTTAGGGCCCGGGGGGGGGCCGAGCTCCTACGAGCAGTACTTC	CASSLGPGGGPSSYEQYF
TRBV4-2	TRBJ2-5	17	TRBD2	TGTGCCAGCAGCAAAACGACTAGCGGGGGACAAGGAGAGACCCAGTACTTC	CASSKTTSGGQGETQYF
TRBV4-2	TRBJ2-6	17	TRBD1	TGTGCCAGCAGCCGACCGGGACAGAGCTCTGGGGCCAACGTCCTGACTTTC	CASSRPGQSSGANVLTF
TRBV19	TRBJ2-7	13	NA	TGTGCCACCAGGGGTGCGTTTACCTACGAGCAGTACTTC	CATRGAFTYEQYF
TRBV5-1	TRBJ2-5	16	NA	TGCGCCAGCAGCTTCCGTGGAGGGGCCTACCAAGAGACCCAGTACTTC	CASSFRGGAYQETQYF
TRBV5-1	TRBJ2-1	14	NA	TGCGCCAGCAGCTTGGGGCAAAGTGCCAATGAGCAGTTCTTC	CASSLGQSANEQFF
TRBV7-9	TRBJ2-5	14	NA	TGTGCCAGCAGCTTATGGGGGGACCAAGAGACCCAGTACTTC	CASSLWGDQETQYF
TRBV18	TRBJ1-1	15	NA	TGTGCCAGCTCACCTAATAAGACAGCGAACACTGAAGCTTTCTTT	CASSPNKTANTEAFF
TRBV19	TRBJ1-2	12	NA	TGTGCCAGGGACAGTCCTAACTATGGCTACACCTTC	CARDSPNYGYTF
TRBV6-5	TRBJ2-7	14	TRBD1	TGTGCCAGCAGTTATAGGGACAGGGGATACGAGCAGTACTTC	CASSYRDRGYEQYF
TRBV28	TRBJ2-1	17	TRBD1	TGTGCCAGCCCCAACCCCGCGGGGACAGGGGGTGTCAATGAGCAGTTCTTC	CASPNPAGTGGVNEQFF
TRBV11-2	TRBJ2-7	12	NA	TGTGCCAGCAGCTTAGATATCTACGAGCAGTACTTC	CASSLDIYEQYF
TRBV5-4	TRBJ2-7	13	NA	TGTGCCAGCAGCGCGGGTCACTCCTACGAGCAGTACTTC	CASSAGHSYEQYF
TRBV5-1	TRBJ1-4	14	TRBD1	TGCGCCAGCAGCGCTGGACAGGGGAATGAAAAACTGTTTTTT	CASSAGQGNEKLFF
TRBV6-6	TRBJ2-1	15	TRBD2	TGTGCCAGCAGTTACACCCGGGGGGGGGACAATGAGCAGTTCTTC	CASSYTRGGDNEQFF
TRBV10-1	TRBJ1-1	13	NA	TGCGCCAGCAGTGCCCAGGGGAACACTGAAGCTTTCTTT	CASSAQGNTEAFF
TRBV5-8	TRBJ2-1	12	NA	TGTGCCAGCAGGCGGGGTCGCAATGAGCAGTTCTTC	CASRRGRNEQFF
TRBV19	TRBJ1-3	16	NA	TGTGCCAGTAGCCTCGGACAGCCATACTCTGGAAACACCATATATTTT	CASSLGQPYSGNTIYF
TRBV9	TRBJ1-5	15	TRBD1	TGTGCCAGCAGCGGACAGGGGTTATTAGGTCAGCCCCAGCATTTT	CASSGQGLLGQPQHF
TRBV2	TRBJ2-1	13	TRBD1	TGTGCCAGCCAAAGACAGGGGTTTAATGAGCAGTTCTTC	CASQRQGFNEQFF
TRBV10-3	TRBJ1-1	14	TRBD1	TGTGCCATCGGGACAGGCAACCAGAACACTGAAGCTTTCTTT	CAIGTGNQNTEAFF
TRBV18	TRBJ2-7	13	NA	TGTGCCAGCTCACCTGGGAGCCCCTACGAGCAGTACTTC	CASSPGSPYEQYF
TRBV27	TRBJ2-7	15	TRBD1	TGTGCCAGCAGTTTATATGGGCAGGGGGCGAACGAGCAGTACTTC	CASSLYGQGANEQYF
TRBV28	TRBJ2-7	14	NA	TGTGCCAGCAGTTTATCTCCAGGTACCTACGAGCAGTACTTC	CASSLSPGTYEQYF
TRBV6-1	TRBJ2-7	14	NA	TGTGCCAGCAGTGAAGGGACATGGTCCTACGAGCAGTACTTC	CASSEGTWSYEQYF